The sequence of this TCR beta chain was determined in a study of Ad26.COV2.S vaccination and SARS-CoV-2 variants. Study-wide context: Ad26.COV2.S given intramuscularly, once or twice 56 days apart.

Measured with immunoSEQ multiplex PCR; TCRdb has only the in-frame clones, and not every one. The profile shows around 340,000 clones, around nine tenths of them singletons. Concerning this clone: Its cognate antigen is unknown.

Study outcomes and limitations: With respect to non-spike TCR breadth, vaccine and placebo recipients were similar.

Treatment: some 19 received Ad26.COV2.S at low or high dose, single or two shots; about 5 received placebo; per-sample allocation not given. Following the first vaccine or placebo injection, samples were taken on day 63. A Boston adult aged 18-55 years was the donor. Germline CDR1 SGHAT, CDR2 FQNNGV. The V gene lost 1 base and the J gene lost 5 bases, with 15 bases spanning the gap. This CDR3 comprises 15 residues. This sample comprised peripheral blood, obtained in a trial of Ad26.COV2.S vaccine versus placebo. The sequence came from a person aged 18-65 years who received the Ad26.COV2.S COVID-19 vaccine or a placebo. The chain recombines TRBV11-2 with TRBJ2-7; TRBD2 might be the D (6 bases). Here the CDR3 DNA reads TGTGCCAGCAGCTTAGGGAGGGGTCGTCAGAACGAGCAGTACTTC. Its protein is CASSLGRGRQNEQYF.